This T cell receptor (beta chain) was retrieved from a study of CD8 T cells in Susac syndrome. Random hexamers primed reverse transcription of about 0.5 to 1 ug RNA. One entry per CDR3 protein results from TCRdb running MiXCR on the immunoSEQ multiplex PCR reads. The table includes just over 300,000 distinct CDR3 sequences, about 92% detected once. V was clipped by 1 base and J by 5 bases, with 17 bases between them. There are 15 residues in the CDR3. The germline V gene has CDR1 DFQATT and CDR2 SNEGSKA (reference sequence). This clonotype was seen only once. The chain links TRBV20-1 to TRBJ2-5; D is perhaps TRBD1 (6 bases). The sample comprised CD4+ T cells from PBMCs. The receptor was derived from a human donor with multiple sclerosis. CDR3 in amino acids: CSARGSGANPETQYF. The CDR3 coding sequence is TGCAGTGCTAGAGGGTCAGGGGCGAATCCGGAGACCCAGTACTTC.